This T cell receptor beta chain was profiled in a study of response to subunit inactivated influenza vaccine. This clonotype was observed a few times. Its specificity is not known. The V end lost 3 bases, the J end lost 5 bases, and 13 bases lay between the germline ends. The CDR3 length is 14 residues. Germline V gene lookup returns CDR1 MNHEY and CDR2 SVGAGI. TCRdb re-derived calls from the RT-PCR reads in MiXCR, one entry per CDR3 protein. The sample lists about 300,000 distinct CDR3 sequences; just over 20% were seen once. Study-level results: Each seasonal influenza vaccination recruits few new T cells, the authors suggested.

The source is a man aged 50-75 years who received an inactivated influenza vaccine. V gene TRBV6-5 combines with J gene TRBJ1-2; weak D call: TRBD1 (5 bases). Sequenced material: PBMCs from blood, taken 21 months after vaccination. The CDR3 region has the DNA TGTGCCAGCAGTTATCAGGGACGGGGATATGGCTACACCTTC. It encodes CASSYQGRGYGYTF.